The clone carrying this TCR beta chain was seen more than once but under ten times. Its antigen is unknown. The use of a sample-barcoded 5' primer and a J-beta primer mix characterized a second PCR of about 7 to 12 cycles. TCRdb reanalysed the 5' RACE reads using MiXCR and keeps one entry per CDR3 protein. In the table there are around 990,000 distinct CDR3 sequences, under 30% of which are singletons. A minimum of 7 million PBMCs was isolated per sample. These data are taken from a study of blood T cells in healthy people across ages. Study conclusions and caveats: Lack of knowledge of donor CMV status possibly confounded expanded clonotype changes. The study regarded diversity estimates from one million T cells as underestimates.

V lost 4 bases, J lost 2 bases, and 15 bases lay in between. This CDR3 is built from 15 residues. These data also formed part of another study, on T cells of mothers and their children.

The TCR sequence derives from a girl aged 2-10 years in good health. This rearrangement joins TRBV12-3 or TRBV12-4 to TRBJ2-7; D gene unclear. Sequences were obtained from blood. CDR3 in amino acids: CASSSQTTRPYEQYF. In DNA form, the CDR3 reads TGTGCCAGCAGTTCTCAGACGACACGACCCTACGAGCAGTACTTC.